Sequencing of this T cell receptor beta chain was carried out in a study of PD-1 blockade in classical Hodgkin lymphoma (dated by TCRdb to 2019 to 2021). Study-level background: Nivolumab dosing was 3 mg/kg intravenously every 2 weeks, continuing until either disease progression or unacceptable toxicity. The study used CyTOF and TCR beta sequencing to define a peripheral blood immune signature of response to PD-1 blockade in classical Hodgkin lymphoma. What the study reported, not specific to this receptor: Only a single clinical trial cohort was studied, and what caused the repertoire differences, possibly disease activity or prior therapy, remained undefined. Trial patients achieving complete response had baseline diversity similar to newly diagnosed patients, whereas partial responders and progressors had significantly lower diversity. Baseline TCR diversity was reported as lower in newly diagnosed patients than in healthy donors, and lower still in relapsed/refractory patients. By C4D1, a significant rise was seen in CD4+ TCR diversity but not in CD8+ TCR diversity (p=0.0027 vs p=0.16), and the rise was most apparent among complete responders (p=0.02). Lower diversity was seen in patients whose nivolumab began less than 1 year after ASCT, and these patients were left out of later analyses so that immune reconstitution would not confound the results.

The time point label, as the study defines it: cycle 1 day 1 (C1D1), immediately before nivolumab initiation. Every trial patient had relapsed after autologous stem cell transplantation, and cohorts A, B and C differed in prior brentuximab vedotin exposure. A Miltenyi CD8+ T cell isolation kit was used for magnetic negative selection to purify CD8+ T cells from thawed PBMCs. The trial cohort included 50 or so patients with relapsed/refractory classical Hodgkin lymphoma, and each patient had a best overall response of complete response, partial response or progressive disease. Single-agent nivolumab was administered to trial patients in the multi-cohort phase II CheckMate 205 trial. An independent review committee assessed best overall response by applying the 2007 International Working Group response criteria. PBMCs from the trial were collected at three points: immediately before nivolumab initiation (C1D1), and during therapy at cycle 2 day 1 and cycle 4 day 1. After peripheral blood was drawn into 8 mL Vacutainer Cell Preparation Tubes, PBMCs were isolated by centrifugation and then cryopreserved. Purified CD4+ and CD8+ fractions were generated only in cases for which an additional PBMC sample was available. Magnetically labelled cells were removed on LS columns in a quadroMACS separator, and the flow-through was collected as the purified fraction.

V was cut back by 2 bases and J by 4 bases, leaving a gap of 9 bases between them. Taken from the germline V gene (reference sequence), the CDR1 and CDR2 loops are LNHNV and YYDKDF. Reading from cysteine to phenylalanine, the CDR3 counts 13 amino acids. Left in the record is the CDR3 DNA by itself, 39 bases read in frame from the first base. Details on this clone: What antigen it recognizes has not been identified. Base-call qualities are not available, and no considerably larger clone is one nucleotide away.

Genomic DNA was isolated using the Qiagen DNeasy kit from unsorted PBMCs as well as from negatively selected CD4+ and CD8+ fractions. TCR beta CDR3 regions were subjected to amplification by immunoSEQ multiplex PCR with primers that anneal to V and J segments. A synthetic immune receptor repertoire was used to minimize amplification bias, and any remaining bias was removed computationally after sequencing. The study's own analysis went as follows. Custom Python scripts were used to quantify repertoire diversity as the Shannon entropy index. The unsorted, CD4+ and CD8+ repertoires were each analyzed separately, with the exception of combined analyses, where CD4+ and CD8+ sequences were merged in silico. Clonal expansion was defined as at least a 2-fold frequency increase after treatment relative to C1D1, with a pseudocount of 0.5 for undetected baseline clones. Clones with 0 or 1 copy at C1D1 were defined as singleton clones, while clones with 2 or more copies were defined as non-singleton clones. Clones expanded in unsorted samples were annotated as CD4+, CD8+ or unknown by matching protein sequences in sorted samples from the same patient. Wilcoxon tests were applied to paired samples to test diversity changes from C1D1 to C4D1. TCRdb's version of the immuneACCESS table is confined to in-frame rearrangements and falls short of the full clone set. An unresolved V gene accounts for under half of the shortfall where checked; the remainder is of unknown origin. V and J calls and clone size follow that table, whereas D and trimming were derived from the DNA. This sample comprises fewer than 3,500 clones, roughly four fifths of them detected only once. The ten largest clones capture approximately 17% of the sample.

The TCR sequence derives from a human donor with classical Hodgkin lymphoma. The chain is assembled from TRBV15 and TRBJ2-7; the D gene is possibly TRBD1 or TRBD2, with 7 bases matching each. The input for sequencing was CD8+ T cells from blood, taken at baseline. The CDR3 has the sequence CATSRQGGYEQYF. The DNA sequence reads TGTGCCACCAGCAGACAGGGGGGGTACGAGCAGTACTTC.